A selection of T cell receptor beta chains follows, all from one sample in a study of PD-1 blockade in classical Hodgkin lymphoma. The protocol was immunoSEQ multiplex PCR, while the TCRdb copy is restricted to in-frame clones and leaves out a portion. The data contain 75,000 to 100,000 clones, roughly 83% of them seen just once; the ten biggest clones take up 9% to 15%. Sequencing used peripheral blood mononuclear cells (PBMCs), obtained at baseline. The origin of the receptors is a human donor with classical Hodgkin lymphoma. Each CDR3 is given with its conserved first and last residue. D genes are given only for firm matches. Not every row has a clone size; where given, it reads once, few, many or a size class.

clone size | J gene | V gene | D gene | CDR3 protein | CDR3 DNA
- | TRBJ2-2 | TRBV7-3 | - | CASSLYGGPGELFF | TGTGCCAGCAGCTTATATGGCGGGCCCGGGGAGCTGTTTTTT
- | TRBJ2-1 | TRBV6-1 | TRBD1 | CASSVGDRYNEQFF | TGTGCCAGCAGTGTGGGGGACAGATACAATGAGCAGTTCTTC
- | TRBJ2-3 | TRBV5-1 | TRBD2 | CASSRRTSGTDTQYF | TGCGCCAGCAGCAGACGGACTAGCGGAACAGATACGCAGTATTTT
- | TRBJ2-3 | TRBV5-4 | TRBD1 | CASSRSQGAYFPDTQYF | TGTGCCAGCAGCCGTTCACAGGGGGCCTATTTCCCAGATACGCAGTATTTT
- | TRBJ2-2 | TRBV4-3 | - | CASSQEVAITGELFF | TGCGCCAGCAGCCAAGAGGTTGCGATCACCGGGGAGCTGTTTTTT
- | TRBJ2-2 | TRBV30 | - | CAWSKSMGAGELFF | TGTGCCTGGAGTAAAAGTATGGGGGCCGGGGAGCTGTTTTTT
once | TRBJ2-7 | TRBV5-1 | - | CASSLRDWVDEQYF | TGCGCCAGCAGCTTGAGGGACTGGGTCGACGAGCAGTACTTC
- | TRBJ2-1 | TRBV19 | - | CASSPFPGSSYNEQFF | TGTGCCAGTAGTCCCTTCCCTGGCAGCTCCTACAATGAGCAGTTCTTC
few | TRBJ1-5 | TRBV5-1 | TRBD1 | CASSTGDGRPQHF | TGCGCCAGCAGCACAGGGGACGGCCGGCCCCAGCATTTT
few | TRBJ2-5 | TRBV5-1 | TRBD2 | CASSSGLAEETQYF | TGCGCCAGCAGCTCGGGACTAGCGGAAGAGACCCAGTACTTC
- | TRBJ2-2 | TRBV7-6 | - | CASSLATTTGELFF | TGTGCCAGCAGCTTAGCGACTACCACCGGGGAGCTGTTTTTT
few | TRBJ1-3 | TRBV11-2 | - | CASSATTGNTIYF | TGTGCCAGCAGCGCCACAACTGGAAACACCATATATTTT
- | TRBJ2-1 | TRBV7-9 | TRBD2 | CASSSYIGRGEAYNEQFF | TGTGCCAGCAGCTCATATATCGGGAGGGGAGAGGCCTACAATGAGCAGTTCTTC
- | TRBJ2-1 | TRBV5-1 | TRBD1 | CASSLGTPRRDRALDEQFF | TGCGCCAGCAGCTTGGGGACCCCCCGCCGGGACAGGGCCCTTGATGAGCAGTTCTTC
- | TRBJ1-2 | TRBV28 | TRBD1 | CASSFPHGTGDRYGYTF | TGTGCCAGCAGTTTCCCCCACGGGACAGGGGATCGCTATGGCTACACCTTC